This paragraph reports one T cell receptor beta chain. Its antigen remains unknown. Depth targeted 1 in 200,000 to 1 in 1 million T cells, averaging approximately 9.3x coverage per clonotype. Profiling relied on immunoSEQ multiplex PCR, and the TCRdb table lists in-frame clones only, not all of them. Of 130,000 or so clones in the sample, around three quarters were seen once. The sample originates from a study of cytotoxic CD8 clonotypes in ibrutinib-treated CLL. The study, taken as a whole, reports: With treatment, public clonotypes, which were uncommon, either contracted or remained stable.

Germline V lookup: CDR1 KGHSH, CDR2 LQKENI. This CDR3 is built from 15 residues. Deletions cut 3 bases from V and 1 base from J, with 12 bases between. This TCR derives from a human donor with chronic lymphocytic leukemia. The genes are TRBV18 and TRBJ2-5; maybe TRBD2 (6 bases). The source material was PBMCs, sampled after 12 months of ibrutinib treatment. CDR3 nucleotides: TGTGCCAGCTCACCTCGGACTAATTTCCAAGAGACCCAGTACTTC. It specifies CASSPRTNFQETQYF.